This T cell receptor (beta chain) derives from a study of T cells in Graves' hyperthyroidism and ophthalmopathy. This clonotype has only a few counts. Its antigen is currently unknown. The ends lost 5 bases at V and 8 bases at J; junction bases unmatched: 9. The CDR3 totals 14 residues. Germline V gives CDR1 SGHNT, CDR2 YYREEE (reference sequence). Patients between 18 and 65 years old had hyperthyroidism, newly diagnosed and lasting under 2 months. The study left out patients who had uncontrolled infection, other autoimmune disease, pregnancy or lactation. Study results and caveats: Most clonotypes expanded in thyroid above 0.001 were likewise present in blood. A median 6.5 months before onset, the model predicted ophthalmopathy.

Regions amplified from RNA transcripts were the TCR beta CDR3 regions. The study used the HTBI primer set for a first-round RT-PCR of the TCR CDR3. TCRdb re-analysed the multiplex PCR reads in MiXCR, keeping a single row per CDR3 protein. The table lists just over 550,000 distinct CDR3 sequences, under 60% of them singletons. The sequencing input was peripheral blood or thyroid tissue (not recorded which). The chain uses TRBV5-4 and TRBJ1-2, with 10 nucleotides matching TRBD1. The sequence was collected from a woman aged 18-35 years with Graves' hyperthyroidism. CDR3 amino acids: CASSEDRGLLGYTF. The CDR3 coding sequence is TGTGCCAGCAGTGAAGACAGGGGGCTCTTAGGCTACACCTTC.